This TCR beta chain stems from a study of T cells in Graves' hyperthyroidism and ophthalmopathy. Authors of the study amplified TCR beta CDR3 regions from RNA transcripts. RT-PCR in the first round (using the HTBI primer set) targeted the TCR CDR3. Using its own MiXCR run on the multiplex PCR reads, TCRdb lists one record per CDR3 protein. The sample consists of 300,000 to 450,000 distinct CDR3 sequences, roughly 14% of them appearing once. Study-level results: Researchers found most expanded thyroid clonotypes above 0.001 in blood as well.

Regarding this clonotype: The target antigen is unknown.

V gave up 3 bases and J gave up 2 bases; unmatched junction bases: 3. Looked up from germline, CDR1 is LGHDT and CDR2 is YNNKEL (reference sequence). This CDR3 has 15 amino acids. Hyperthyroidism had been newly diagnosed in patients aged 18 to 65, and its duration was under 2 months. It was 8 to 10 ml of fresh peripheral blood that supplied the PBMCs. The TCR was taken from a woman younger than 35 with Graves' hyperthyroidism that later progressed to Graves' ophthalmopathy. This rearrangement joins TRBV3-1 to TRBJ1-3; 8 positions match TRBD1. The sample taken for sequencing was blood. DNA of the CDR3: TGTGCCAGCAGCCAGCAGGGGGCCGCTGGAAACACCATATATTTT. This translates into CASSQQGAAGNTIYF.